This T cell receptor beta chain was sequenced for a study of T-cell memory formation after mild COVID-19. Study-wide context: In these data, TCR clusters were largely donor specific.

Overall study results and limits: Clones from the second wave (peaking day 37) had unconfirmed SARS-CoV-2 specificity. Of the contracting clones, CD4+ ones lay mainly in CM and EM, and CD8+ ones in EMRA.

cDNA libraries for TCR alpha and TCR beta, carrying sample barcodes and UMIs, came from 5'RACE with constant-segment primers. TCRdb reprocessed the 5' RACE reads with MiXCR, giving one entry per CDR3 protein. This sample yields a few hundred thousand distinct CDR3 sequences, of which 25% to 30% are seen a single time; about 13% belongs to the top ten. As to this clonotype: No antigen is known for it.

This receptor was obtained from an adult woman who had mild COVID-19 (a few samples of this study predate the infection). Cell type and time point are not known. The sequencing input was PBMCs or a T cell subset sorted from them (not recorded which).

CDR3 DNA: TGTGCCAGCAGTAGCAGGACTAACTATGGCTACACCTTC. The encoded protein is CASSSRTNYGYTF. The chain couples TRBV6-2 or TRBV6-3 to TRBJ1-2; no clear D. Germline CDR1 and CDR2: MNHEY and SVGEGT. The CDR3 is 13 amino acids. The germline V and J ends were trimmed by 5 bases and 0 bases, with 7 bases remaining between them.